This TCR beta chain comes out of a study of CD8+ T cells in alopecia areata. At the level of the study: Tofacitinib lasted 6 to 18 months, then 6 months off drug.

Treatment of the sample: oral pan-JAK inhibitor, 5-10 mg twice daily. The CDR3 loop spans 13 amino acids. V was pared by 5 bases and J by 7 bases, with 12 bases between. CDR1 LNHDA and CDR2 SQIVND come from the germline V gene (reference sequence). Extracted from the samples, RNA was reverse transcribed into cDNA to serve as the sequencing template. Generated by immunoSEQ multiplex PCR, the TCRdb table keeps only in-frame clones and is missing some. Here the sample spans fewer than 150,000 clones, roughly 82% being singletons. The sequencing used CD8+ T cells sorted from blood, collected at week 4, from a patient treated with tofacitinib. The chain employs TRBV19 and TRBJ1-5, with D possibly matching TRBD1 (6 bases). The sequence was obtained from a human donor with alopecia areata. The CDR3 DNA sequence: TGTGCCAGTAGTGCCAGGGGCGGGCAGCCCCAGCATTTT. It translates to CASSARGGQPQHF.